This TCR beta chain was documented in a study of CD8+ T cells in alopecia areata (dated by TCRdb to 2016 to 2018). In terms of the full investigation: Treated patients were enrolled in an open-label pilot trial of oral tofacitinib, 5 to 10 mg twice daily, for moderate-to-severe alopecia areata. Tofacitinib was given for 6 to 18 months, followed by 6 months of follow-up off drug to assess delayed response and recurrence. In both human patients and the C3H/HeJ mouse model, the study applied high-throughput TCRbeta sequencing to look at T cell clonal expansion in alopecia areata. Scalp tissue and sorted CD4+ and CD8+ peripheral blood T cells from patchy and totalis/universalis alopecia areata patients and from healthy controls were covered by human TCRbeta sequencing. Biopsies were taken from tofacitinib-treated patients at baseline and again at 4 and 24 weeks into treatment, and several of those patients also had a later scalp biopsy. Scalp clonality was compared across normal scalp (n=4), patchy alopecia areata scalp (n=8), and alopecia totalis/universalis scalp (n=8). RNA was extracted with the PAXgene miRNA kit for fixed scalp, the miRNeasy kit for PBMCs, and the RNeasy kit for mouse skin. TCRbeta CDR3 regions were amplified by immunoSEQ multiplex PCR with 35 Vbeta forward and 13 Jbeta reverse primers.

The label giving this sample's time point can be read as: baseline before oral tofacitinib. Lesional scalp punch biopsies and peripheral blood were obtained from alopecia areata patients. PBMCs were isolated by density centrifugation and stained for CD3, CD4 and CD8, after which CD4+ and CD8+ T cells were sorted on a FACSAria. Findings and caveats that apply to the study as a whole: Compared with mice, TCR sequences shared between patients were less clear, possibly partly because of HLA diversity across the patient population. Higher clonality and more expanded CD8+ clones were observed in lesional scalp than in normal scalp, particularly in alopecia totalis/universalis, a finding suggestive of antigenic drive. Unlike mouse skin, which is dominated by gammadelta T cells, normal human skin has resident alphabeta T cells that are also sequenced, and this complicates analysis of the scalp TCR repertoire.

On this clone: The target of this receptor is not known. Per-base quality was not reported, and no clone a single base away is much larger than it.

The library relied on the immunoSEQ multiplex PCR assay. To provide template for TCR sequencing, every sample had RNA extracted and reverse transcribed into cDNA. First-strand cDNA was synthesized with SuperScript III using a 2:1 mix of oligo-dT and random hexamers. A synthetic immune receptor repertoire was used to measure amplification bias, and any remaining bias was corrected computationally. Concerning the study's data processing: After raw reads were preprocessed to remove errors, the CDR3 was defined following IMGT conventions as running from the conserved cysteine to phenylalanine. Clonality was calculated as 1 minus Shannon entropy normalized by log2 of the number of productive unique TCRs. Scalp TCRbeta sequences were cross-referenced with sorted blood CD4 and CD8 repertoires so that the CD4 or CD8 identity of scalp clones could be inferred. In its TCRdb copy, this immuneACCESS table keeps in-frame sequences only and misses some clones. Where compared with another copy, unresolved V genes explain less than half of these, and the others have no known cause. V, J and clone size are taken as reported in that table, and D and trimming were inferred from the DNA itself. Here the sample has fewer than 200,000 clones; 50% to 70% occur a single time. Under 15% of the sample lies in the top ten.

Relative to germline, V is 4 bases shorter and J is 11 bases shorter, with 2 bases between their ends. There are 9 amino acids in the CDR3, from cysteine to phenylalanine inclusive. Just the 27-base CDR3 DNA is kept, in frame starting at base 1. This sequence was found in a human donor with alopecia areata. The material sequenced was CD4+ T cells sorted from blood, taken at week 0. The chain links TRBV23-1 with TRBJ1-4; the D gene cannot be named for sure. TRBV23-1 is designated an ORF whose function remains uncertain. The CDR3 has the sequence CASSLKLFF. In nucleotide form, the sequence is TGCGCCAGCAGTCTTAAACTGTTTTTT.